One sample yielded the 13 T cell receptor beta chains listed below, sequenced in a study of blood T cell repertoires in COVID-19. Data came from immunoSEQ multiplex PCR; TCRdb stores just in-frame clones and leaves some out. This table holds more than 40,000 clones, 75% to 85% found once. Sequencing was carried out using peripheral blood. The receptors originated from a human donor with acute or convalescent COVID-19. The donor label of this sample is uncertain.

The V gene is TRBV30, the J gene TRBJ2-7; D uncertain. CDR1 GTSNPN and CDR2 SVGIG come from the germline V gene (reference sequence). The CDR3 contains 13 residues. V dropped 3 bases and J dropped 4 bases, with 13 bases sitting between them. CDR3 nucleotides: TGTGCCTGGAGCCGAGAAAGTCTATACGAGCAGTACTTC. It translates to CAWSRESLYEQYF.

This chain links TRBV28 with TRBJ1-2, with 9 bases matching TRBD1. Germline loops: CDR1 MDHEN, CDR2 SYDVKM. The CDR3 has 16 amino acids. With 5 bases clipped from V and 0 bases from J, the junction kept 7 bases outside the gene matches. The DNA of the CDR3 is TGTGCCAGCAGTACTATGACAGGGGGGACTAACTATGGCTACACCTTC. Protein sequence: CASSTMTGGTNYGYTF.

CDR3 DNA: TGTGCCAGCAGCTTAAGACAGGGACTCGATGAAAAACTGTTTTTT. Its protein product is CASSLRQGLDEKLFF. V usage is TRBV11-1 and J usage is TRBJ1-4; TRBD1 matches at 7 bases. From germline, CDR1 is SGHAT and CDR2 FQDESV (reference sequence). The trim removed 2 bases at V and 6 bases at J, leaving 6 bases unmatched. The CDR3 is made up of 15 amino acids.

This rearrangement joins TRBV19 to TRBJ2-1, with 8 bases lining up with TRBD1. The ends lost 8 bases at V and 8 bases at J; junction bases unmatched: 17. Germline CDR1 LNHDA, CDR2 SQIVND (reference sequence). The CDR3 runs 16 residues. CDR3 nucleotide sequence: TGTGCCAGTCCTCCGAGGGGGCAGGGGGCTGGGGATGAGCAGTTCTTC. Translation: CASPPRGQGAGDEQFF.

A word on this clone: Germline is not matched at one junction end, which may reflect a read error. The chain is built from TRBV9 and TRBJ1-1; no firm D call. Germline V lookup: CDR1 SGDLS, CDR2 YYNGEE. CDR3 length: 13 amino acids. CDR3 bases: TGTGCCAGCAGCCAATTGGACTCGACTGTAGCTTTCTTT. Protein product: CASSQLDSTVAFF.

The chain uses TRBV28 and TRBJ2-7; 7 positions match TRBD1. Unmatched junction bases numbered 0, after V lost 4 bases and J lost 0 bases. The V gene's germline CDR1 is MDHEN and CDR2 SYDVKM. This CDR3 comprises 13 residues. The CDR3 DNA reads TGTGCCAGCAGTTGGGACAGCTCCTACGAGCAGTACTTC. This gives the protein CASSWDSSYEQYF.

This rearrangement joins TRBV18 to TRBJ1-2, with no clear D. V was trimmed by 4 bases and J by 0 bases, leaving 12 bases between them. From germline, CDR1 is KGHSH and CDR2 LQKENI. The CDR3 loop spans 15 amino acids. This chain's CDR3 is CASSRVTEANYGYTF. Written as DNA, the CDR3 is TGTGCCAGCTCACGCGTTACAGAAGCTAACTATGGCTACACCTTC.

J is TRBJ1-5 and V is TRBV5-6, with D unresolved. V lost 1 base, J lost 3 bases, and 8 bases lay in between. The CDR3 extends over 14 amino acids. CDR1 is SGHDT, CDR2 YYEEEE, per germline. The CDR3 region has the DNA TGTGCCAGCAGCTTGAGAGGCCCCAATCAGCCCCAGCATTTT. The encoded protein is CASSLRGPNQPQHF.

The chain joins TRBV6-5 to TRBJ1-1, with 7 bases aligning to TRBD1. CDR1 and CDR2 from the germline V gene are MNHEY and SVGAGI. This CDR3 has 15 amino acids. Losses at the gene ends were 4 bases for V and 4 bases for J; bases not matched to a gene: 9. This CDR3 is CASSLGQAGVTEAFF. CDR3 nucleotide sequence: TGTGCCAGCAGTTTAGGACAGGCTGGGGTCACTGAAGCTTTCTTT.

CDR3 loop: CASSRDSNYGYTF. CDR3 sequence (DNA): TGTGCCAGCAGTAGGGACAGCAACTATGGCTACACCTTC. The rearrangement joins TRBV6-5 to TRBJ1-2, with 7 positions matching TRBD1. This CDR3 is built from 13 residues. Germline CDR1 reads MNHEY; CDR2 reads SVGAGI. The V segment lost 5 bases and the J segment 2 bases; nucleotides outside the gene matches: 2.

The V call is TRBV7-2, the J call TRBJ1-1; 7 bases line up with TRBD1. Trimming at V came to 5 bases and at J to 3 bases, leaving 6 bases not matched to a gene. The germline V gene encodes CDR1 SGHTA and CDR2 FQGNSA. The CDR3 contains 14 residues. CDR3 DNA sequence: TGTGCCAGCAGCCGCAGGGGGTTTGACACTGAAGCTTTCTTT. Protein product: CASSRRGFDTEAFF.

This clone was recorded a few times. The rearrangement joins TRBV11-3 to TRBJ2-5, with 9 bases that match TRBD2. Germline CDR1 and CDR2: SGHNT and YENEEA. The CDR3 loop spans 16 amino acids. V trimming: 5 bases; J trimming: 4 bases; junction bases outside the gene matches: 11. CDR3 coding DNA: TGTGCCAGCAGCCCAGAGGGTCTAGCGGGATTAGAGACCCAGTACTTC. Encoded protein: CASSPEGLAGLETQYF.

The chain joins TRBV7-9 to TRBJ1-2; D gene uncertain. Looked up from germline, CDR1 is SEHNR and CDR2 is FQNEAQ (reference sequence). This CDR3 contains 15 residues. Trimming removed 4 bases from V and 5 bases from J, with 17 bases in between. Written as DNA, the CDR3 is TGTGCCAGCAGCTCAAGCGGGGAAGGGCGATATGGCTACACCTTC. Its translation: CASSSSGEGRYGYTF. Together with reference TRBV7-9 and TRBJ1-2, the CDR3 gives the full variable domain: DTGVSQNPRHKITKRGQNVTFRCDPISEHNRLYWYRQTLGQGPEFLTYFQNEAQLEKSRLLSDRFSAERPKGSFSTLEIQRTEQGDSAMYLCASSSSGEGRYGYTFGSGTRLTVV.